Following are 24 T cell receptor beta chains from one sample sequenced in a study of T cell changes during pregnancy in multiple sclerosis. Profiling relied on immunoSEQ multiplex PCR, and the TCRdb table lists in-frame clones only, not all of them. Of about 62,000 clones listed, over 80% are singletons. The sequenced sample was peripheral blood, obtained in the second trimester of pregnancy. All receptors derive from a female donor in good health, enrolled as a control in a pregnancy study.

The gene calls are TRBV5-1 and TRBJ2-5; tentative D call: TRBD2 (5 bases). The CDR3 has 12 amino acids. V shed 5 bases and J shed 5 bases, with 10 bases lying between them. Germline V gives CDR1 SGHRS, CDR2 YFSETQ. This CDR3 is CASREELETQYF. CDR3 nucleotides: TGCGCCAGCAGGGAGGAACTTGAGACCCAGTACTTC.

The V gene is TRBV6-6, the J gene TRBJ1-1; D is undetermined. This CDR3 comprises 11 residues. With 3 bases removed from V and 5 bases from J, the gap between germline ends came to 4 bases. The germline CDR1 and CDR2 sequences are MNHNY and SVGAGI (reference sequence). Here the CDR3 reads CASSYSTEAFF. As DNA, the CDR3 is TGTGCCAGCAGTTATTCTACTGAAGCTTTCTTT.

The chain has TRBV4-2 and TRBJ1-2; 9 nucleotides agree with TRBD1. Germline CDR1 LGHNA, CDR2 YNFKEQ. CDR3 size: 15 residues. Trimming removed 4 bases from V and 6 bases from J; junction bases left unmatched: 9. The CDR3: CASSPTGGRLHGYTF. CDR3 nucleotide sequence: TGTGCCAGCAGCCCGACAGGGGGAAGACTCCATGGCTACACCTTC.

CDR3 in amino acids: CASSPSGGLPYNEQFF. The CDR3 coding sequence is TGTGCCAGCAGCCCATCTGGCGGGCTCCCCTACAATGAGCAGTTCTTC. V gene TRBV7-3 combines with J gene TRBJ2-1; D may be TRBD2 (5 bases). The CDR3 runs to 16 residues. Looked up from germline, CDR1 is SGHTA and CDR2 is FQGTGA. V was trimmed by 5 bases and J by 2 bases, leaving 16 bases between them.

Concerning this clone itself: The same CDR3 can be traced to other DNA sequences in this sample. The rearrangement uses TRBV5-1 and TRBJ2-7, with 11 bases identical to TRBD2. CDR1 is SGHRS, CDR2 YFSETQ, per germline. V was clipped by 4 bases and J by 3 bases; unmatched bases: 3. CDR3 size: 14 residues. CDR3 DNA: TGCGCCAGCAGCGGCCTAGCGGGGGGCTACGAGCAGTACTTC. The encoded protein is CASSGLAGGYEQYF.

The chain couples TRBV2 to TRBJ2-5; D unclear. The CDR3 loop spans 12 amino acids. CDR1 is SNHLY, CDR2 FYNNEI, per germline. Trimming left V 5 bases short and J 5 bases short, with 9 bases between. Here the CDR3 DNA reads TGTGCCAGCAGTCGATCAGTTGAGACCCAGTACTTC. Its translation: CASSRSVETQYF.

CDR3 nucleotide sequence: TGTGCCAGCAGTGGCACAGGGTTGGAGACCCAGTACTTC. Protein sequence: CASSGTGLETQYF. The gene calls are TRBV6-1 and TRBJ2-5, with a weak D call TRBD1 (6 bases). Germline V gene lookup returns CDR1 MNHNS and CDR2 SASEGT. The ends were cut back, 4 bases at V and 5 bases at J, with 11 bases in the middle. The CDR3 covers 13 residues.

The chain links TRBV6-8 to TRBJ1-3; 8 nucleotides align to TRBD1. Germline CDR1 MNHGY, CDR2 SAAAGT. V lost 2 bases and J lost 4; bases outside the gene matches: 10. CDR3 length: 17 residues. The CDR3 DNA reads as TGTGCCAGCAGTTACCCGGGGACGACAGGGGAAGGAAACACCATATATTTT. Translating it yields CASSYPGTTGEGNTIYF.

The chain carries TRBV4-3 and TRBJ1-2; D unclear. V was trimmed by 5 bases and J by 0 bases, leaving 13 bases between them. This CDR3 region has 15 residues. The germline CDR1 and CDR2 sequences are LGHNA and YSLEER. The CDR3 loop reads CASSAGTSTNYGYTF. The CDR3 region has the DNA TGCGCCAGCAGCGCAGGCACGTCCACTAACTATGGCTACACCTTC.

The gene calls are TRBV19 and TRBJ2-1; D gene ambiguous. The germline V gene encodes CDR1 LNHDA and CDR2 SQIVND (reference sequence). The V end was cut by 5 bases, the J end by 8 bases, with 13 bases between. The CDR3 has 13 residues. The CDR3 sequence is CASSPYRGDEQFF. The CDR3 region has the DNA TGTGCCAGTAGTCCCTACCGCGGAGATGAGCAGTTCTTC.

The V and J genes are TRBV7-8 and TRBJ1-4, with 9 positions matching TRBD1. Per the germline V gene, CDR1 is SGHVS and CDR2 is FQNEAQ. With 2 bases clipped from V and 8 bases from J, the junction kept 9 bases outside the gene matches. The CDR3 has 16 residues. CDR3 loop: CASSLSPGQGYEKLFF. The CDR3 nucleotides are TGTGCCAGCAGCTTAAGCCCCGGACAGGGGTACGAAAAACTGTTTTTT.

V gene TRBV5-6 combines with J gene TRBJ1-2, with a weak D call TRBD1 (6 bases). V was clipped by 0 bases and J by 8 bases, with 14 bases between them. The CDR3 spans 14 residues. Germline CDR1 reads SGHDT; CDR2 reads YYEEEE. In DNA form, the CDR3 reads TGTGCCAGCAGCTTGGAACAGGGCGAACCAGGCTACACCTTC. Translated, it gives CASSLEQGEPGYTF.

The J gene is TRBJ1-3, the V gene TRBV18; D is perhaps TRBD1 (5 bases). Per the germline V gene, CDR1 is KGHSH and CDR2 is LQKENI. Trimming pared 0 bases from V and 2 bases from J, leaving 8 bases between. The CDR3 has 15 amino acids. The chain's CDR3 is CASSPPLTAGNTIYF. DNA for the CDR3: TGTGCCAGCTCACCACCTCTGACAGCTGGAAACACCATATATTTT.

The chain is built from TRBV2 and TRBJ1-1; no reliable D call. The germline CDR1 and CDR2 sequences are SNHLY and FYNNEI. This CDR3 spans 18 amino acids. The V end was cut by 1 base, the J end by 0 bases, with 18 bases between. The CDR3 nucleotides read TGTGCCAGCAGTGAAGGTAGAACAGCTCGGGGAGTGAACACTGAAGCTTTCTTT. Its translation: CASSEGRTARGVNTEAFF.

V is TRBV9 and J is TRBJ2-1; 8 bases fit TRBD2. Germline assignment: CDR1 SGDLS and CDR2 YYNGEE. This CDR3 has 15 amino acids. V lost 1 base, J lost 3 bases, and 3 bases stayed unmatched. The CDR3 reads CASSVRGGIYNEQFF. CDR3 nucleotides: TGTGCCAGCAGCGTACGGGGGGGGATCTACAATGAGCAGTTCTTC.

The V and J genes are TRBV10-3 and TRBJ2-5; D is possibly TRBD2 (7 bases). The germline CDR1 and CDR2 sequences are ENHRY and SYGVKD. V was shortened by 10 bases and J by 4 bases, with 16 bases between the two germline ends. CDR3 length equals 13 residues. The CDR3 nucleotides read TGTGCCAGCGGGGGCACCCTTGGAGAGACCCAGTACTTC. This gives the protein CASGGTLGETQYF.

The chain links TRBV25-1 to TRBJ1-3; D possibly corresponds to TRBD1 (5 bases). V gave up 5 bases and J gave up 4 bases, with 12 bases separating them. Germline loops: CDR1 MGHDK, CDR2 SYGVNS. The CDR3 contains 14 residues. CDR3 coding DNA: TGTGCCAGCAGTTTCGGGGGTTCCGGAAACACCATATATTTT. This sequence encodes CASSFGGSGNTIYF.

This clone rates as medium-sized. The chain recombines TRBV6-4 with TRBJ2-1, with 16 bases that match TRBD2. This CDR3 comprises 16 residues. Germline values: CDR1 MRHNA, CDR2 SNTAGT. The V and J ends lost 2 bases and 6 bases, in that order; junction bases with no gene match: 1. CDR3 loop: CASSDGTSGGANEQFF. The DNA of the CDR3 is TGTGCCAGCAGTGACGGGACTAGCGGGGGGGCCAATGAGCAGTTCTTC.

V and J are TRBV18 and TRBJ1-2; 8 bases match TRBD1. This CDR3 contains 19 residues. Germline CDR1 and CDR2: KGHSH and LQKENI. With V trimmed by 0 bases and J by 0 bases, 12 bases remained unmatched. The CDR3 region has the DNA TGTGCCAGCTCACCACCTCCAGGACAGGGCGACACAGCTAACTATGGCTACACCTTC. It yields the protein CASSPPPGQGDTANYGYTF. Full variable domain (outside the CDR3, taken from reference TRBV18 and TRBJ1-2): NAGVMQNPRHLVRRRGQEARLRCSPMKGHSHVYWYRQLPEEGLKFMVYLQKENIIDESGMPKERFSAEFPKEGPSILRIQQVVRGDSAAYFCASSPPPGQGDTANYGYTFGSGTRLTVV.

V and J are TRBV5-6 and TRBJ1-2; 9 bases map to TRBD1. CDR1 is SGHDT, CDR2 YYEEEE, per germline. Trimming removed 3 bases from V and 7 bases from J; junction bases left unmatched: 7. This CDR3 has 14 amino acids. This CDR3 reads CASSWDRDWGGYTF. The CDR3 DNA follows: TGTGCCAGCAGCTGGGACAGGGACTGGGGTGGCTACACCTTC.

Only one count was recorded for this clone. The chain recombines TRBV5-6 with TRBJ2-7; no firm D call. The CDR3 covers 11 residues. The germline V and J ends were trimmed by 4 bases and 7 bases, with 9 bases remaining between them. Germline V gene lookup returns CDR1 SGHDT and CDR2 YYEEEE. In DNA, the CDR3 is TGTGCCAGCAGCCATTCCGGGGAGCAGTACTTC. Translating it yields CASSHSGEQYF.

V is TRBV4-1 and J is TRBJ1-3; TRBD1 agrees at 9 bases. J gave up 0 bases and V 4 bases, and 4 bases lay outside the gene matches. The CDR3 is made up of 16 amino acids. CDR1 is MGHRA and CDR2 is YSYEKL in the germline V gene. CDR3 sequence (DNA): TGCGCCAGCAGCCTCTCGGACAGGGGCTCTGGAAACACCATATATTTT. It encodes CASSLSDRGSGNTIYF.

This clone came up once. The chain employs TRBV9 and TRBJ2-5; a possible D gene is TRBD2 (6 bases). V lost 4 bases to trimming and J lost 4 bases, with 11 bases between them. The CDR3 extends over 13 amino acids. From germline, CDR1 is SGDLS and CDR2 YYNGEE. The DNA of the CDR3 is TGTGCCAGCAGCCCCTTTAGCGGAGAGACCCAGTACTTC. It yields the protein CASSPFSGETQYF.

This rearrangement joins TRBV19 to TRBJ1-3; 9 nucleotides match TRBD1. Looked up from germline, CDR1 is LNHDA and CDR2 is SQIVND (reference sequence). The ends lost 7 bases at V and 2 bases at J; junction bases unmatched: 3. This CDR3 has 14 residues. DNA of the CDR3: TGTGCCAGTACTACAGGGGGCCCTGGAAACACCATATATTTT. Its protein product is CASTTGGPGNTIYF. The whole variable domain, filled in from reference TRBV19 and TRBJ1-3, reads DGGITQSPKYLFRKEGQNVTLSCEQNLNHDAMYWYRQDPGQGLRLIYYSQIVNDFQKGDIAEGYSVSREKKESFPLTVTSAQKNPTAFYLCASTTGGPGNTIYFGEGSWLTVV.